This T cell receptor beta chain is drawn from a study of CD8+CD57+ T cells in acquired aplastic anemia. Study context: Sorted cells (CD4+ and CD8+) yielded DNA amounts that averaged about 3.4 ug. An average of about 10.8 million reads for CD4+ cells was obtained from healthy donors. Points from the study as a whole: Patients shared around 30 CD8+ CDR3 sequences with controls.

Germline V gives CDR1 SGHDT, CDR2 YYEEEE. This CDR3 spans 12 amino acids. V was clipped by 3 bases and J by 6 bases, with 6 bases between them. Profiles of TCR beta VDJ and CDR3 were generated from a genomic DNA template. MiXCR, applied by TCRdb to the reads, yields one record per CDR3 protein. The data show 150,000 to 200,000 distinct CDR3 sequences, about 60% seen once. The sample holds many counts of this clonotype. Its antigen is unknown. The V call is TRBV5-6, the J call TRBJ2-2; D remains unclear. Input material: sorted CD4+, CD8+, or CD8+CD57+ T cells (not recorded which) from PBMCs. This clonotype was obtained from a human donor in good health. DNA of the CDR3: TGTGCCAGCAGCTGGAGTTCCGGGGAGCTGTTTTTT. It yields the protein CASSWSSGELFF.